One and the same sample provided the 23 T cell receptor beta chains below, sequenced in a study of beta chain features in type 1 diabetes. Isolated RNA was reverse transcribed in full, so expressed TCRB transcripts were sequenced. TCRdb's copy holds only in-frame clones and misses some; the assay was immunoSEQ multiplex PCR. The sample lists 300,000 to 400,000 clones, roughly an eighth occurring once. Sequencing was done on a sample of naive CD4+ T cells from blood. Source of these receptors: a man younger than 30 in good health.

The rearrangement uses TRBV7-9 and TRBJ1-2; 7 nucleotides line up with TRBD1. This CDR3 region has 15 residues. The J segment lost 8 bases and the V segment lost 6 bases, leaving 15 bases of the junction unmatched. The germline gives CDR1 SEHNR, CDR2 FQNEAQ (reference sequence). DNA of the CDR3: TGTGCCAGCAGTTTTCCACCCGGGACAGTATTAGGCTACACCTTC. Amino acids: CASSFPPGTVLGYTF.

This clone has a handful of counts. The V gene is TRBV5-4, the J gene TRBJ2-1; 9 nucleotides align to TRBD2. CDR1 is SGHNT, CDR2 YYREEE, per germline (reference sequence). CDR3 length: 15 amino acids. The V gene end was trimmed by 0 bases and the J gene end by 4 bases; junction bases not matched to a gene: 2. The CDR3 sequence is CASSLGTSEYNEQFF. CDR3 bases: TGTGCCAGCAGCTTGGGGACTAGCGAGTACAATGAGCAGTTCTTC. Variable domain in full (rest from reference TRBV5-4 and TRBJ2-1): ETGVTQSPTHLIKTRGQQVTLRCSSQSGHNTVSWYQQALGQGPQFIFQYYREEENGRGNFPPRFSGLQFPNYSSELNVNALELDDSALYLCASSLGTSEYNEQFFGPGTRLTVL.

The chain uses TRBV28 and TRBJ2-5, with D possibly matching TRBD1 (6 bases). CDR1 is MDHEN, CDR2 SYDVKM, per germline. The CDR3 runs to 15 residues. The V gene lost 5 bases and the J gene lost 5 bases, with 18 bases spanning the gap. The CDR3 DNA follows: TGTGCCAGCAGTGGGGGTGGGGTGGGGGCTGAGACCCAGTACTTC. Its protein product is CASSGGGVGAETQYF.

V is TRBV13 and J is TRBJ1-1; TRBD1 might be the D (5 bases). The CDR3 spans 12 residues. Trimming removed 3 bases from V and 8 bases from J, with 10 bases in between. Looked up from germline, CDR1 is PRHDT and CDR2 is FYEKMQ (reference sequence). The CDR3 sequence is CASSFPKGEAFF. In DNA form, the CDR3 reads TGTGCCAGCAGCTTTCCGAAGGGGGAAGCTTTCTTT.

This clone has a handful of counts. V is TRBV30 and J is TRBJ2-7; 8 bases line up with TRBD2. The CDR3 has 15 residues. V was pared by 2 bases and J by 2 bases, with 8 bases of the junction left unmatched. Germline V CDR1 and CDR2: GTSNPN, SVGIG (reference sequence). The CDR3 DNA reads as TGTGCCTGGAGTATAGGGCTAGCGGGCGCCTACGAGCAGTACTTC. This gives the protein CAWSIGLAGAYEQYF.

This clone has a handful of counts. V usage is TRBV5-6 and J usage is TRBJ2-1, with a possible D match to TRBD2 (6 bases). The CDR3 runs to 15 residues. Per the germline V gene, CDR1 is SGHDT and CDR2 is YYEEEE. Between the trimmed V and J ends, which lost 1 base and 9 bases, there was a span of 17 bases. The CDR3: CASSLLRGEMAEQFF. The CDR3 DNA follows: TGTGCCAGCAGCTTGCTGCGGGGCGAAATGGCTGAGCAGTTCTTC.

The sample holds a few counts of this clone. This chain links TRBV7-9 with TRBJ2-5; 10 bases agree with TRBD2. The CDR3 has 14 amino acids. Trimming at V came to 5 bases and at J to 5 bases, leaving 5 bases not matched to a gene. The germline V gene has CDR1 SEHNR and CDR2 FQNEAQ (reference sequence). The CDR3: CASSQGGLAETQYF. The CDR3 DNA sequence: TGTGCCAGCAGCCAGGGGGGACTAGCGGAGACCCAGTACTTC. The full variable domain, with the rest looked up from reference TRBV7-9 and TRBJ2-5, is DTGVSQNPRHKITKRGQNVTFRCDPISEHNRLYWYRQTLGQGPEFLTYFQNEAQLEKSRLLSDRFSAERPKGSFSTLEIQRTEQGDSAMYLCASSQGGLAETQYFGPGTRLLVL.

This clone was detected a few times. The rearrangement links TRBV28 to TRBJ2-5, with D perhaps TRBD1 (6 bases). The germline V gene encodes CDR1 MDHEN and CDR2 SYDVKM. The V end was cut by 6 bases, the J end by 4 bases, with 12 bases between. The CDR3 has 13 amino acids. This chain's CDR3 is CASRDRLRETQYF. The CDR3 coding sequence is TGTGCCAGCAGAGACAGGCTTCGAGAGACCCAGTACTTC.

This clone was seen more than once but under ten times. The chain links TRBV18 to TRBJ2-4; perhaps TRBD2 as D (6 bases). This CDR3 spans 16 amino acids. CDR1 is KGHSH and CDR2 is LQKENI in the germline V gene. Trimming cost V 0 bases and J 0 bases, with 9 bases left between them. The CDR3 nucleotides are TGTGCCAGCTCACCACCAGGGGAGGTAGCCAAAAACATTCAGTACTTC. This gives the protein CASSPPGEVAKNIQYF.

Ten or more counts support this clone. The chain employs TRBV7-9 and TRBJ2-3; TRBD1 might be the D (5 bases). V was trimmed by 1 base and J by 0 bases, leaving 8 bases between them. CDR3 length equals 15 residues. Germline loops: CDR1 SEHNR, CDR2 FQNEAQ (reference sequence). The CDR3 here is CASSLVAGSTDTQYF. The CDR3 bases are TGTGCCAGCAGCTTAGTGGCAGGGAGCACAGATACGCAGTATTTT.

The chain carries TRBV10-3 and TRBJ2-7; 7 bases are a match to TRBD2. CDR1 is ENHRY, CDR2 SYGVKD, per germline. The CDR3 runs 14 residues. The trim removed 7 bases at V and 6 bases at J, leaving 12 bases unmatched. The chain's CDR3 is CAITKTSSDSEQYF. The CDR3 DNA follows: TGTGCCATCACCAAGACTAGCTCCGATTCCGAGCAGTACTTC.

In this sample, this clone turned up a few times. The chain uses TRBV23-1 and TRBJ2-3, with 14 bases aligning to TRBD2. TRBV23-1 is an ORF for which the function is uncertain. The trim removed 2 bases at V and 1 base at J, leaving 17 bases unmatched. This CDR3 spans 22 amino acids. In DNA, the CDR3 is TGCGCCAGCAGTCAACCGTCCGGGACTAGCGGGAGCAAAGGGAGAGGCACAGATACGCAGTATTTT. This sequence encodes CASSQPSGTSGSKGRGTDTQYF.

Only a few counts were recorded for this clone. The chain couples TRBV4-2 to TRBJ2-7; perhaps TRBD1 as D (6 bases). CDR1 LGHNA and CDR2 YNFKEQ come from the germline V gene. Trimming shortened V by 0 bases and J by 0 bases, and 12 bases separated the two germline ends. There are 16 residues in the CDR3. The CDR3 bases are TGTGCCAGCAGCCAAGACTCAGGGGCCGCCTCCTACGAGCAGTACTTC. It encodes CASSQDSGAASYEQYF.

The table lists this clone with a few counts. DNA for the CDR3: TGTGCCTGGAGTCTGGGGCGCACTGAAGCTTTCTTT. Amino acids: CAWSLGRTEAFF. The J gene is TRBJ1-1, the V gene TRBV30, with D perhaps matching TRBD1 (5 bases). The CDR3 covers 12 residues. CDR1 and CDR2 from the germline V gene are GTSNPN and SVGIG (reference sequence). Trimming removed 2 bases at V and 4 bases at J, with 8 bases between. Looking up the rest from reference TRBV30 and TRBJ1-1 gives the full variable domain: SQTIHQWPATLVQPVGSPLSLECTVEGTSNPNLYWYRQAAGRGLQLLFYSVGIGQISSEVPQNLSASRPQDRQFILSSKKLLLSDSGFYLCAWSLGRTEAFFGQGTRLTVV.

There are a few counts of this clone. The V and J genes are TRBV2 and TRBJ2-1; TRBD1 matches 7 bases. Germline V gene sequence: CDR1 SNHLY, CDR2 FYNNEI. J lost 6 bases, V lost 6 bases, and 17 bases had no gene match. The CDR3 has 17 residues. As DNA, the CDR3 is TGTGCCAGCAGAGTCCCAAAGACAGGGTTAGCTTCCAATGAGCAGTTCTTC. It codes for CASRVPKTGLASNEQFF.

This clone showed up just a few times. This chain joins TRBV18 and TRBJ2-7; a possible D gene is TRBD1 (5 bases). The germline V gene encodes CDR1 KGHSH and CDR2 LQKENI. CDR3 length equals 13 residues. The V and J ends lost 2 bases and 5 bases respectively, with 10 bases between them. The CDR3 sequence is CASSPTTTDEQYF. The CDR3 coding sequence is TGTGCCAGCTCACCAACCACGACAGACGAGCAGTACTTC. Full variable domain (rest looked up from reference TRBV18 and TRBJ2-7): NAGVMQNPRHLVRRRGQEARLRCSPMKGHSHVYWYRQLPEEGLKFMVYLQKENIIDESGMPKERFSAEFPKEGPSILRIQQVVRGDSAAYFCASSPTTTDEQYFGPGTRLTVT.

In this sample, this clone turned up a few times. The chain is built from TRBV4-3 and TRBJ1-2, with 7 positions matching TRBD1. The germline V gene has CDR1 LGHNA and CDR2 YSLEER. This CDR3 spans 16 amino acids. J lost 1 base, V lost 3 bases, and 8 bases had no gene match. CDR3 coding DNA: TGCGCCAGCAGCCAGACAGGACAGGCCGTTAACTATGGCTACACCTTC. It specifies CASSQTGQAVNYGYTF.

The CDR3 nucleotides read TGTGCCAGCAGCTTAACAGGGGGGGGGACTAGCGGGACTCGGGAGCAGTTCTTC. Residues: CASSLTGGGTSGTREQFF. The chain has TRBV7-3 and TRBJ2-1; 13 bases agree with TRBD2. The germline CDR1 and CDR2 sequences are SGHTA and FQGTGA. The CDR3 loop spans 18 amino acids. Trimming removed 0 bases from V and 10 bases from J; junction bases left unmatched: 12.

This clone has just a few counts. The rearrangement links TRBV7-2 to TRBJ2-1; a possible D gene is TRBD2 (6 bases). CDR3 length equals 15 residues. Germline-derived CDR1 and CDR2 are SGHTA and FQGNSA. The ends were cut back, 5 bases at V and 10 bases at J, with 21 bases in the middle. The CDR3 is CASSVQTGDQGEQFF. The CDR3 DNA reads TGTGCCAGCAGCGTACAAACGGGAGATCAGGGCGAGCAGTTCTTC.

This clone was counted only a few times. The chain links TRBV5-6 to TRBJ2-7, with D possibly matching TRBD1 (5 bases). The CDR3 length is 13 residues. The V gene's germline CDR1 is SGHDT and CDR2 YYEEEE. Trimming pared 3 bases from V and 1 base from J, leaving 8 bases between. This CDR3 reads CASSSDISYEQYF. CDR3 DNA: TGTGCCAGCAGCTCGGACATTTCCTACGAGCAGTACTTC.

This clone was picked up a small number of times. CDR3: CASDRVGVHQPQHF. CDR3 in DNA: TGTGCCAGCGACAGGGTAGGGGTTCATCAGCCCCAGCATTTT. The chain combines TRBV6-5 with TRBJ1-5; 7 bases match TRBD1. The CDR3 runs 14 residues. Trimming at V came to 8 bases and at J to 5 bases, leaving 9 bases not matched to a gene. CDR1 is MNHEY, CDR2 SVGAGI, per germline.

This rearrangement joins TRBV19 to TRBJ1-1; TRBD1 agrees at 8 bases. Germline V CDR1 and CDR2: LNHDA, SQIVND (reference sequence). This CDR3 has 13 amino acids. Losses at the gene ends were 5 bases for V and 7 bases for J; bases not matched to a gene: 6. In DNA form, the CDR3 reads TGTGCCAGTAGTGCATCCGGACAGGGTGAAGCTTTCTTT. Amino acid sequence: CASSASGQGEAFF.

V and J are TRBV7-2 and TRBJ2-2; a weak D match, TRBD2 (6 bases). V lost 0 bases to trimming and J lost 6 bases, with 14 bases between them. Germline V lookup: CDR1 SGHTA, CDR2 FQGNSA. The CDR3 has 16 amino acids. CDR3 nucleotides: TGTGCCAGCAGCTTAGCATCTAGCGCCTCGGCCGGGGAGCTGTTTTTT. Translation: CASSLASSASAGELFF.